Presented here are 8 T cell receptor beta chains from one specimen sequenced in a study of CD8 T cells in Susac syndrome (dated by TCRdb to between 2017 and 2020). The method was the immunoSEQ multiplex PCR assay. RNA was extracted with the RNeasy kit and about 0.5 to 1 ug was reverse transcribed using random hexamers. The public reads were run again by TCRdb, first through fastp at Q25 and then through MiXCR, and only productive beta chains were kept. When rows share a CDR3 protein, they turn into one entry using the most common DNA and genes. This sample lists 150,000 to 200,000 distinct CDR3 sequences; approximately 96% were detected once. The top ten hold 0.15% to 0.2% of the sample. The material sequenced was CD8+ T cells from PBMCs. The receptors stem from a human donor with multiple sclerosis.

V is TRBV20-1 and J is TRBJ2-7; 14 bases line up with TRBD2. Germline assignment: CDR1 DFQATT and CDR2 SNEGSKA (reference sequence). V dropped 6 bases and J dropped 1; count of bases not matched to a gene: 8. The CDR3 extends over 16 amino acids. DNA for the CDR3: TGCAGTGCCCCCGGACTAGCGGGGGGCCTTTCCTACGAGCAGTACTTC. Protein: CSAPGLAGGLSYEQYF.

The V and J genes are TRBV27 and TRBJ2-3, with no clear D. Per the germline V gene, CDR1 is MNHEY and CDR2 is SMNVEV (reference sequence). The CDR3 runs to 13 residues. The V gene lost 5 bases and the J gene lost 2 bases, with 8 bases spanning the gap. CDR3 amino acids: CASSLLPTDTQYF. The CDR3 nucleotides are TGTGCCAGCAGTCTCCTCCCCACAGATACGCAGTATTTT.

This chain links TRBV11-2 with TRBJ2-7; D not resolved. Per the germline V gene, CDR1 is SGHAT and CDR2 is FQNNGV. With 1 base removed from V and 2 bases from J, the gap between germline ends came to 6 bases. This CDR3 has 13 amino acids. As DNA, the CDR3 is TGTGCCAGCAGCTTAGGTCTCACCTACGAGCAGTACTTC. Protein sequence: CASSLGLTYEQYF.

The chain uses TRBV23-1 and TRBJ2-7; TRBD1 agrees at 8 bases. TRBV23-1 counts as an open reading frame of uncertain function. CDR3 length: 12 residues. With V trimmed by 7 bases and J by 7 bases, 6 bases remained unmatched. Here the CDR3 reads CASTLRGQEQYF. Here the CDR3 DNA reads TGCGCCAGCACCCTCAGGGGGCAAGAGCAGTACTTC.

This chain connects TRBV20-1 to TRBJ2-7; D may be TRBD2 (6 bases). The germline V gene has CDR1 DFQATT and CDR2 SNEGSKA (reference sequence). The CDR3 is 15 residues long. CDR3 region: CSGSLLRGRSYEQYF. CDR3 bases: TGCAGCGGGTCCCTCCTGCGGGGACGCTCCTACGAGCAGTACTTC.

J is TRBJ1-1 and V is TRBV29-1; 8 nucleotides line up with TRBD1. From germline, CDR1 is SQVTM and CDR2 ANQGSEA. There are 13 residues in the CDR3. V was clipped by 6 bases and J by 5 bases; unmatched bases: 8. DNA of the CDR3: TGCAGCGTGATACAGGGGGTGGTGACTGAAGCTTTCTTT. Amino acid sequence: CSVIQGVVTEAFF.

This chain connects TRBV7-9 to TRBJ2-1; 9 positions agree with TRBD2. CDR1 and CDR2 from the germline V gene are SEHNR and FQNEAQ (reference sequence). The V and J ends lost 5 bases and 6 bases, in that order; junction bases with no gene match: 2. CDR3 length equals 13 residues. In DNA form, the CDR3 reads TGTGCCAGCAGCAGCGGGAGGATCAATGAGCAGTTCTTC. Residues: CASSSGRINEQFF.

The CDR3 bases are TGCAGCGTTGTCGAGGGGGCCTCCTACGAGCAGTACTTC. Translation gives CSVVEGASYEQYF. V is TRBV29-1 and J is TRBJ2-7, with TRBD1 identical over 7 bases. CDR3 size: 13 residues. The germline gives CDR1 SQVTM, CDR2 ANQGSEA. Losses at the gene ends were 4 bases for V and 0 bases for J; bases not matched to a gene: 3.